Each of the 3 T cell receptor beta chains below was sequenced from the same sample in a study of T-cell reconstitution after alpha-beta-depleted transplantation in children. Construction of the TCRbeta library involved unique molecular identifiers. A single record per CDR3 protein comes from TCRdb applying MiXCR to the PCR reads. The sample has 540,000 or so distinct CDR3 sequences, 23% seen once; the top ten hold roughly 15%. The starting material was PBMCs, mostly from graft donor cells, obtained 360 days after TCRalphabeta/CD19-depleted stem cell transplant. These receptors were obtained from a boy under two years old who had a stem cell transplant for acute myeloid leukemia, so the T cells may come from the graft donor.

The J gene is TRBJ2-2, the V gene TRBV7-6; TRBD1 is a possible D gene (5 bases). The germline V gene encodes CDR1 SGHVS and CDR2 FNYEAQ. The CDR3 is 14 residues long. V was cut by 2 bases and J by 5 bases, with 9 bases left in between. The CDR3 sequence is CASSLQPGTGELFF. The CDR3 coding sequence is TGTGCCAGCAGCTTACAGCCAGGGACCGGGGAGCTGTTTTTT.

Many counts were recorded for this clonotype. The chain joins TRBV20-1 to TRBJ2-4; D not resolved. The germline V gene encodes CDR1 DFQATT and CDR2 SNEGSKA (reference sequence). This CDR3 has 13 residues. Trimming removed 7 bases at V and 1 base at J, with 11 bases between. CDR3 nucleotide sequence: TGCAGTGTAAGAAATTACGCCAAAAACATTCAGTACTTC. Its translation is CSVRNYAKNIQYF.

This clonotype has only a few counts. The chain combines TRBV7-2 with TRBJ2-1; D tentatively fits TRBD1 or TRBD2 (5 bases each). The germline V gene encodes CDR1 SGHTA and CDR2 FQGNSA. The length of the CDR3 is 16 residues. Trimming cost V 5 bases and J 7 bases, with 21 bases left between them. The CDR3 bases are TGTGCCAGCAGCCCGTTCTCCGGTTTGGGGGTAAATGAGCAGTTCTTC. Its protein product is CASSPFSGLGVNEQFF.